What follows is one T cell receptor beta chain and its context. The antigen remains unidentified. One junction end disagrees with the germline gene, perhaps due to a read error. Patients chosen for sequencing had shown CD8+CD57+ cell expansion by flow cytometry. Patients uniformly had severe acquired aplastic anemia. The record originates from a study of CD8+CD57+ T cells in acquired aplastic anemia. In the study overall: Sorted CD4+ plus CD8+ cells gave DNA averaging approximately 2.9 ug.

The CDR3 totals 14 residues. CDR1 and CDR2 from the germline V gene are LNHNV and YYDKDF (reference sequence). TCR beta VDJ combinations and CDR3 sequences were profiled from genomic DNA. TCRdb re-called the reads through MiXCR, storing one row per CDR3 protein. The repertoire holds 260,000 or so distinct CDR3 sequences, 82% seen once, with 40% to 55% in the top ten. Study results and caveats: Patients and controls shared 25 to 35 CD8+ CDR3 sequences, highly expressed in patients. The study found no significant CD8+ Simpson's diversity difference between patients and controls.

The chain recombines TRBV15 with TRBJ1-5; D is ambiguous. This TCR was sampled from a human donor with aplastic anemia. The specimen was sorted CD4+, CD8+, or CD8+CD57+ T cells (not recorded which) from PBMCs. The CDR3 nucleotides read TGTGCCACCAGCGGAGGCAGCGACCAAGAGACCCAGCACTTT. Amino acid sequence: CATSGGSDQETQHF.